This T cell receptor beta chain was retrieved from a study of immune evolution from preneoplasia to lung adenocarcinoma. About the study: HLA loss of heterozygosity: around 6.5% AIS, about 15% MIA, roughly 35% ADC, none AAH.

The sample holds one count of this clone. Its antigen is not known. Per germline, CDR1 SGDLS and CDR2 YYNGEE. V lost 4 bases, J lost 2 bases, and 15 bases lay in between. The CDR3 is 15 amino acids. The repertoire was sequenced with immunoSEQ multiplex PCR; TCRdb's copy has only in-frame clones and lacks some. The sample holds 8,000 to 9,000 clones, around 85% seen once. Macro-dissection enriched premalignant or tumor cells before nucleic acid extraction. Overall study findings and caveats: Normal lung had highest clonality; later lesions appeared denser, more diverse. Top clone frequencies peaked in normal lung, apparently declining through invasive adenocarcinoma.

The source material was FFPE minimally invasive lung adenocarcinoma tissue. The V gene is TRBV9, the J gene TRBJ2-5; tentative D call: TRBD1 (6 bases). The receptor's source is a donor of 70 years or more with lung adenocarcinoma. The CDR3 DNA is TGTGCCAGCAGCACAGGGACCACCCCGCAAGAGACCCAGTACTTC. Its protein is CASSTGTTPQETQYF. The full variable domain, its missing parts supplied by reference TRBV9 and TRBJ2-5, is DSGVTQTPKHLITATGQRVTLRCSPRSGDLSVYWYQQSLDQGLQFLIQYYNGEERAKGNILERFSAQQFPDLHSELNLSSLELGDSALYFCASSTGTTPQETQYFGPGTRLLVL.